The clone carrying this TCR beta chain showed up many times. Its antigen is as yet unknown. This record comes from a study of T cell repertoires in cytomegalovirus infection. General study findings and limits: It was HLA-C-restricted CMV-specific TCR beta clonotypes that dominated the response ex vivo.

V shed 8 bases and J shed 4 bases, with 12 bases lying between them. CDR3 length: 13 amino acids. Germline CDR1 SGHTA, CDR2 FQGNSA. TCRdb recomputed calls from the reads with MiXCR, one row per CDR3 protein. The sample shows about 360,000 distinct CDR3 sequences, 15% to 20% of them seen only once. Sequenced: PBMCs. The clonotype comes from a human donor in good health (CMV status not recorded). Some clones in this sample may be carry-over from other donors' samples. This rearrangement joins TRBV7-2 to TRBJ1-5; D gene unclear. CDR3 in DNA: TGTGCCAGCTCAGAGCAAGGGAATCAGCCCCAGCATTTT. Its translation: CASSEQGNQPQHF.